One sample yielded the 30 T cell receptor beta chains listed below, sequenced in a study of control samples from healthy donors and cancer patients (dated by TCRdb to 2018 to 2021). The library relied on the immunoSEQ multiplex PCR assay. TCRdb holds this immuneACCESS table with in-frame rearrangements only. Some clones are missing; in checked studies, unresolved V genes explain under half, and the rest has no known cause. Here the sample has tens of thousands of clones; approximately 91% occur a single time. More than 5.5% of the sample goes to the ten largest clones. The sequenced sample was blood. The receptors were gathered from a man aged 50-60 years in good health.

The chain has TRBV30 and TRBJ2-3; weak D call: TRBD2 (5 bases). CDR3 length equals 14 residues. V shed 0 bases and J shed 4 bases, with 11 bases lying between them. Germline lookup yields CDR1 GTSNPN and CDR2 SVGIG (reference sequence). CDR3 sequence: CAWSVNSGADTQYF. The CDR3 region has the DNA TGTGCCTGGAGTGTGAACAGCGGCGCAGATACGCAGTATTTT.

J is TRBJ2-7 and V is TRBV3-1 (or the pseudogene TRBV3-2); no clear D. CDR1 is LGHDT, CDR2 YNNKEL, per germline (reference sequence). V lost 5 bases, J lost 4 bases, and 6 bases lay in between. The CDR3 length is 11 residues. The CDR3 bases are TGTGCCAGCAGCTACGAGTACGAGCAGTACTTC. Its protein is CASSYEYEQYF.

This chain links TRBV19 with TRBJ2-7, with TRBD2 identical over 15 bases. Germline V gives CDR1 LNHDA, CDR2 SQIVND (reference sequence). Trimming cost V 5 bases and J 6 bases; bases outside gene matches: 11. CDR3 size: 17 residues. CDR3 in DNA: TGTGCCAGTAGTCCCACGGGACTAGCGGGGGGCCTACGCGAGCAGTACTTC. Protein product: CASSPTGLAGGLREQYF.

The rearrangement joins TRBV2 to TRBJ2-5; D is perhaps TRBD2 (6 bases). V shed 4 bases and J shed 2 bases, with 8 bases lying between them. The CDR3 consists of 13 residues. Per the germline V gene, CDR1 is SNHLY and CDR2 is FYNNEI. The CDR3 nucleotides are TGTGCCAGCAGTGGGGGGGAACAAGAGACCCAGTACTTC. Its translation is CASSGGEQETQYF. Variable domain in full (rest from reference TRBV2 and TRBJ2-5): EPEVTQTPSHQVTQMGQEVILRCVPISNHLYFYWYRQILGQKVEFLVSFYNNEISEKSEIFDDQFSVERPDGSNFTLKIRSTKLEDSAMYFCASSGGEQETQYFGPGTRLLVL.

The chain has TRBV27 and TRBJ1-5; a possible D gene is TRBD1 (6 bases). The CDR3 contains 15 residues. The V end was cut by 2 bases, the J end by 6 bases, with 14 bases between. CDR1 MNHEY and CDR2 SMNVEV come from the germline V gene (reference sequence). As DNA, the CDR3 is TGTGCCAGCAGTTTAGGGACACGAGGGGGTCAGCCCCAGCATTTT. This gives the protein CASSLGTRGGQPQHF.

This clone was observed a single time. The V call is TRBV6-5, the J call TRBJ1-1; TRBD1 matches at 8 bases. Germline CDR1 reads MNHEY; CDR2 reads SVGAGI. V lost 2 bases and J lost 1; bases outside the gene matches: 6. The CDR3 runs to 16 residues. The CDR3 loop reads CASSYGPQGANTEAFF. The CDR3 DNA follows: TGTGCCAGCAGTTACGGCCCCCAGGGGGCGAACACTGAAGCTTTCTTT.

The CDR3 DNA follows: TGCGCCAGCAGCTCAGGGCGATATAGCACAGATACGCAGTATTTT. The encoded protein is CASSSGRYSTDTQYF. The J gene is TRBJ2-3, the V gene TRBV5-1, with a weak D call TRBD1 (5 bases). The CDR3 loop spans 15 amino acids. V was pared by 3 bases and J by 0 bases, with 11 bases between. CDR1 and CDR2 (germline): SGHRS, YFSETQ.

The rearrangement links TRBV5-1 to TRBJ2-7; no clear D gene. The CDR3 is 13 residues long. Germline CDR1 SGHRS, CDR2 YFSETQ. Trimming took off 1 base at V and 2 bases at J, with 7 bases between the two ends. The CDR3: CASSLYGTYEQYF. CDR3 coding DNA: TGCGCCAGCAGCTTGTACGGAACCTACGAGCAGTACTTC.

J is TRBJ2-7 and V is TRBV11-3; the D gene is possibly TRBD1 (5 bases). The CDR3 runs 15 residues. Trimming pared 1 base from V and 0 bases from J, leaving 10 bases between. Germline-derived CDR1 and CDR2 are SGHNT and YENEEA. DNA for the CDR3: TGTGCCAGCAGCTTAGTCGGCAGGGACTCCTACGAGCAGTACTTC. This gives the protein CASSLVGRDSYEQYF.

The chain links TRBV5-6 to TRBJ2-7; D ambiguous. This CDR3 contains 13 residues. Germline V CDR1 and CDR2: SGHDT, YYEEEE. The ends were cut back, 1 base at V and 2 bases at J, with 7 bases in the middle. CDR3 protein: CASSLMQTYEQYF. The DNA for the CDR3 is TGTGCCAGCAGCTTGATGCAGACCTACGAGCAGTACTTC.

The chain employs TRBV5-5 and TRBJ2-5; D might be TRBD1 (6 bases). Trimming stripped 4 bases from V and 0 bases from J, with 16 bases between. From germline, CDR1 is SGHKS and CDR2 YYEKEE (reference sequence). The CDR3 extends over 16 amino acids. The CDR3 region is CASSPPWTEYQETQYF. CDR3 DNA sequence: TGTGCCAGCAGCCCCCCTTGGACAGAGTACCAAGAGACCCAGTACTTC.

V gene TRBV3-1 (or the pseudogene TRBV3-2) combines with J gene TRBJ1-6; possible D gene TRBD1, 5 bases. The germline V and J ends were trimmed by 1 base and 9 bases, with 13 bases remaining between them. The CDR3 consists of 15 residues. Germline V lookup: CDR1 LGHDT, CDR2 YNNKEL (reference sequence). The chain's CDR3 is CASSQGSGGGSPLHF. Written as DNA, the CDR3 is TGTGCCAGCAGCCAAGGCTCGGGGGGAGGTTCACCCCTCCACTTT.

The J gene is TRBJ2-7, the V gene TRBV6-5, with TRBD2 identical over 14 bases. V trimming: 0 bases; J trimming: 5 bases; junction bases outside the gene matches: 3. Germline V gene lookup returns CDR1 MNHEY and CDR2 SVGAGI. This CDR3 has 16 amino acids. This CDR3 reads CASSYSTSGGAHEQYF. The CDR3 DNA sequence: TGTGCCAGCAGTTACTCGACTAGCGGGGGGGCGCACGAGCAGTACTTC.

The chain joins TRBV10-3 to TRBJ2-7, with TRBD2 matching 10 bases. The CDR3 runs 13 residues. V shed 7 bases, J shed 3 bases, and the junction held 3 bases outside the gene matches. CDR1 and CDR2 from the germline V gene are ENHRY and SYGVKD. The DNA of the CDR3 is TGTGCCATCAACGAGCGGGGGGGCTACGAGCAGTACTTC. Protein: CAINERGGYEQYF.

V gene TRBV11-2 combines with J gene TRBJ1-6, with TRBD1 as a possible D gene (5 bases). V dropped 6 bases and J dropped 6 bases, with 15 bases sitting between them. Germline V lookup: CDR1 SGHAT, CDR2 FQNNGV. The CDR3 runs to 15 residues. CDR3 in amino acids: CASSLGRGGNSPLHF. The CDR3 DNA reads TGTGCCAGCAGTCTGGGACGGGGGGGTAATTCACCCCTCCACTTT.

The genes are TRBV5-1 and TRBJ2-2, with D uncertain. The CDR3 has 15 amino acids. CDR1 is SGHRS and CDR2 is YFSETQ in the germline V gene. Trimming shortened V by 2 bases and J by 5 bases, and 13 bases separated the two germline ends. The CDR3 DNA follows: TGCGCCAGCAGCTTCGAGGATCCCAGGACCGGGGAGCTGTTTTTT. This translates into CASSFEDPRTGELFF.

The CDR3 reads CASGLGHRGMNSPLHF. Written as DNA, the CDR3 is TGTGCTAGTGGTTTGGGTCACAGGGGGATGAATTCACCCCTCCACTTT. This sequence joins TRBV12-5 and TRBJ1-6; 8 bases match TRBD1. V shed 1 base, J shed 7 bases, and the junction held 6 bases outside the gene matches. The CDR3 totals 16 residues. CDR1 LGHNT and CDR2 FRNRAP come from the germline V gene. Variable domain in full (rest from reference TRBV12-5 and TRBJ1-6): DARVTQTPRHKVTEMGQEVTMRCQPILGHNTVFWYRQTMMQGLELLAYFRNRAPLDDSGMPKDRFSAEMPDATLATLKIQPSEPRDSAVYFCASGLGHRGMNSPLHFGNGTRLTVT.

The rearrangement uses TRBV7-8 and TRBJ2-3; 8 nucleotides line up with TRBD2. V trimming: 2 bases; J trimming: 5 bases; junction bases outside the gene matches: 9. Germline lookup yields CDR1 SGHVS and CDR2 FQNEAQ. The length of the CDR3 is 16 residues. The CDR3 DNA reads TGTGCCAGCAGCTTACGAACGGGGGGGTCGGGAGATACGCAGTATTTT. Translation: CASSLRTGGSGDTQYF.

This chain connects TRBV6-5 to TRBJ2-5; D not certain. The CDR3 is 13 residues long. Germline V gene lookup returns CDR1 MNHEY and CDR2 SVGAGI. Trimming stripped 8 bases from V and 3 bases from J, with 13 bases between. This CDR3 reads CASRPLVEETQYF. CDR3 sequence (DNA): TGTGCCAGCCGCCCACTGGTCGAAGAGACCCAGTACTTC.

The rearrangement joins TRBV9 to TRBJ2-2; tentatively, D is TRBD2 (6 bases). Germline V gene lookup returns CDR1 SGDLS and CDR2 YYNGEE. CDR3 length: 14 amino acids. The ends were cut back, 0 bases at V and 5 bases at J, with 8 bases in the middle. The CDR3 nucleotides read TGTGCCAGCAGCGTAGGTGGGGGGACCGGGGAGCTGTTTTTT. Translated, it gives CASSVGGGTGELFF. Combining the CDR3 with reference TRBV9 and TRBJ2-2 gives the whole variable domain DSGVTQTPKHLITATGQRVTLRCSPRSGDLSVYWYQQSLDQGLQFLIQYYNGEERAKGNILERFSAQQFPDLHSELNLSSLELGDSALYFCASSVGGGTGELFFGEGSRLTVL.

V usage is TRBV7-9 and J usage is TRBJ2-2, with D possibly being TRBD1 (6 bases). The CDR3 is made up of 19 amino acids. The ends were cut back, 5 bases at V and 4 bases at J, with 26 bases in the middle. Germline values: CDR1 SEHNR, CDR2 FQNEAQ (reference sequence). The CDR3, as DNA: TGTGCCAGCAGCGTATATCTGGACAGCCACAGAGTTGGCACCGGGGAGCTGTTTTTT. Amino acid sequence: CASSVYLDSHRVGTGELFF.

This chain connects TRBV4-1 to TRBJ2-7; no reliable D call. Germline V gene sequence: CDR1 MGHRA, CDR2 YSYEKL. The CDR3 runs 15 residues. The V and J ends lost 1 base and 3 bases respectively, with 13 bases between them. DNA for the CDR3: TGCGCCAGCAGCCAAGCCACCGGTGGCCTCTACGAGCAGTACTTC. It translates to CASSQATGGLYEQYF.

The chain couples TRBV5-4 to TRBJ2-3; 12 bases align to TRBD2. Germline V gene lookup returns CDR1 SGHNT and CDR2 YYREEE (reference sequence). V lost 4 bases to trimming and J lost 6 bases; unmatched junction nucleotides: 6. CDR3 size: 15 residues. DNA of the CDR3: TGTGCCAGCAGCCTACTAGCGGGGGGTCGGGATACGCAGTATTTT. Translating it yields CASSLLAGGRDTQYF.

The genes are TRBV3-1 (or the pseudogene TRBV3-2) and TRBJ2-3; 9 positions match TRBD1. Germline V gives CDR1 LGHDT, CDR2 YNNKEL (reference sequence). V lost 6 bases to trimming and J lost 0 bases; unmatched junction nucleotides: 4. This CDR3 has 15 amino acids. The CDR3 region is CASRPGQGSTDTQYF. CDR3 coding DNA: TGTGCCAGCAGACCCGGACAGGGGAGCACAGATACGCAGTATTTT.

This chain joins TRBV27 and TRBJ2-2; D gene uncertain. The CDR3 has 17 amino acids. V was pared by 0 bases and J by 0 bases, with 11 bases between. Germline assignment: CDR1 MNHEY and CDR2 SMNVEV (reference sequence). CDR3 nucleotides: TGTGCCAGCAGTTTATCCCATCCAAGAACGAACACCGGGGAGCTGTTTTTT. Its protein product is CASSLSHPRTNTGELFF.

V usage is TRBV5-1 and J usage is TRBJ2-7; 7 bases map to TRBD1. CDR3 size: 17 residues. Trimming at V came to 4 bases and at J to 0 bases, leaving 13 bases not matched to a gene. CDR1 SGHRS and CDR2 YFSETQ come from the germline V gene. The DNA for the CDR3 is TGCGCCAGCAGCCCCACTGGACAGGTGTCCCTCTCCTACGAGCAGTACTTC. Translation: CASSPTGQVSLSYEQYF.

The DNA for the CDR3 is TGTGCCAGCAGCTTAGGGGGGGGCCCCTACGAGCAGTACTTC. Amino acid sequence: CASSLGGGPYEQYF. This rearrangement joins TRBV5-6 to TRBJ2-7; perhaps TRBD2 as D (7 bases). Trimming removed 2 bases at V and 2 bases at J, with 11 bases between. Germline V gene data show CDR1 as SGHDT and CDR2 as YYEEEE. The CDR3 runs to 14 residues.

The rearrangement links TRBV25-1 to TRBJ2-3; 8 nucleotides line up with TRBD2. The CDR3 has 17 amino acids. CDR1 and CDR2 from the germline V gene are MGHDK and SYGVNS. Trimming took 6 bases from V and 3 from J; bases not matched to a gene: 14. CDR3 sequence: CASSPTLGVAGTDTQYF. The CDR3 nucleotides are TGTGCCAGCAGCCCTACTCTGGGGGTAGCGGGAACAGATACGCAGTATTTT.

The V gene is TRBV6-2 or TRBV6-3, the J gene TRBJ2-3; D may be TRBD2 (5 bases). Germline loops: CDR1 MNHEY, CDR2 SVGEGT. The V and J ends lost 0 bases and 7 bases respectively, with 23 bases between them. The CDR3 spans 18 residues. CDR3 region: CASSYSILEGQRLNTQYF. As DNA, the CDR3 is TGTGCCAGCAGTTACTCGATTCTAGAAGGCCAGCGACTAAATACGCAGTATTTT.

V gene TRBV3-1 (or the pseudogene TRBV3-2) combines with J gene TRBJ1-4; 7 bases are a match to TRBD1. The CDR3 is 16 residues long. The V gene's germline CDR1 is LGHDT and CDR2 YNNKEL (reference sequence). Trimming removed 4 bases from V and 0 bases from J; junction bases left unmatched: 5. This CDR3 reads CASSPPGQTTNEKLFF. CDR3 DNA sequence: TGTGCCAGCAGCCCGCCGGGACAGACAACTAATGAAAAACTGTTTTTT.